This TCR beta chain was sequenced during a study of T cells in Graves' hyperthyroidism and ophthalmopathy. The CDR3 regions of TCR beta were amplified from RNA transcripts. HTBI primers were the set used in a first-round RT-PCR of the TCR CDR3. TCRdb analysed the multiplex PCR reads with MiXCR anew, one entry per CDR3 protein. The data hold roughly 740,000 distinct CDR3 sequences, with about 16% observed a single time. For the diagnoses, clinical symptoms, serum thyroxine and TRAb, thyroid ultrasound and orbital computed tomography were used. This CDR3 contains 15 residues. The germline CDR1 and CDR2 sequences are SNHLY and FYNNEI. Trimming left V 0 bases short and J 2 bases short, with 11 bases between. At least ten counts were recorded for this clonotype.

V usage is TRBV2 and J usage is TRBJ2-7; a possible D gene is TRBD1 (5 bases). Sequenced: blood. This receptor was obtained from a man between 18 and 35 years old with Graves' hyperthyroidism. CDR3 residues: CASSEAMTVTYEQYF. The CDR3, as DNA: TGTGCCAGCAGTGAAGCGATGACAGTCACCTACGAGCAGTACTTC.